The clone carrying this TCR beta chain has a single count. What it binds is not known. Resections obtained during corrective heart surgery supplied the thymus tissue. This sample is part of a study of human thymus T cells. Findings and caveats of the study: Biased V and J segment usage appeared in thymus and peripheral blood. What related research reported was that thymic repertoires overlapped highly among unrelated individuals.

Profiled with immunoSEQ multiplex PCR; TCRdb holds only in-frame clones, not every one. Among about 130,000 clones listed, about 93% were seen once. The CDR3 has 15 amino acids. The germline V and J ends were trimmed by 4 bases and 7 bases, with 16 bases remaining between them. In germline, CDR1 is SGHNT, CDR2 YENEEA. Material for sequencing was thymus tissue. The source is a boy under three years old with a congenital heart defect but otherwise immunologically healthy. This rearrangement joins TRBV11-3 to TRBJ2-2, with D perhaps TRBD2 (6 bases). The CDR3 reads CASSCFAGGGGELFF. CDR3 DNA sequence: TGTGCCAGCAGCTGCTTCGCCGGGGGTGGCGGGGAGCTGTTTTTT. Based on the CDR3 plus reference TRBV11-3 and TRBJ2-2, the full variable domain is EAGVVQSPRYKIIEKKQPVAFWCNPISGHNTLYWYLQNLGQGPELLIRYENEEAVDDSQLPKDRFSAERLKGVDSTLKIQPAELGDSAVYLCASSCFAGGGGELFFGEGSRLTVL.